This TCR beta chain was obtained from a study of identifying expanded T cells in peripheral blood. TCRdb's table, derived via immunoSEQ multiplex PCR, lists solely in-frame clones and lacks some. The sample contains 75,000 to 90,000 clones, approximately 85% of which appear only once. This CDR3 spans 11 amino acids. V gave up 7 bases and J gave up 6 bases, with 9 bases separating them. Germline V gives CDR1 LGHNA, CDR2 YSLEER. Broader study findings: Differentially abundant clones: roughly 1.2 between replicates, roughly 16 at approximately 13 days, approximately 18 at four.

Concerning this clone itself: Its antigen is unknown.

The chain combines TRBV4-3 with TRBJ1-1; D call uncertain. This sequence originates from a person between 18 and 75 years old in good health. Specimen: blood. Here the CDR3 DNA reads TGCGCCAGCAAACATAATTCTGAAGCTTTCTTT. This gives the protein CASKHNSEAFF.